The 12 T cell receptor beta chains listed next were all sequenced from one sample in a study of shared clonotypes between healthy human individuals. Here immunoSEQ multiplex PCR was the method, and the copy in TCRdb shows in-frame clones only, minus some. The repertoire includes some 2,500,000 clones, less than 95% of them detected once, and about 0.41% sits in the top ten. The sample comprised naive CD4+ T cells from PBMCs. Sample subset: CD45RA+ positively selected. These TCRs come from a man in his late teens or twenties in good health. Some clones in this sample may be carry-over from other donors' samples.

This rearrangement joins TRBV19 to TRBJ1-2; possible D gene TRBD1, 5 bases. This CDR3 region has 18 residues. Trimming removed 8 bases at V and 0 bases at J, with 25 bases between. Germline CDR1 and CDR2: LNHDA and SQIVND (reference sequence). The CDR3 sequence: CASWGFGGRQDTNYGYTF. DNA for the CDR3: TGTGCCAGTTGGGGGTTCGGGGGACGACAAGACACTAACTATGGCTACACCTTC.

The V and J genes are TRBV5-6 and TRBJ2-2; D is perhaps TRBD1 or TRBD2 (5 bases each). The length of the CDR3 is 16 residues. Germline lookup yields CDR1 SGHDT and CDR2 YYEEEE. V was shortened by 0 bases and J by 1 base, with 10 bases between the two germline ends. CDR3 DNA sequence: TGTGCCAGCAGCTTGGTTGTGGGGGAGAACACCGGGGAGCTGTTTTTT. It translates to CASSLVVGENTGELFF.

This clone was seen a few times. A read error may produce the germline difference seen at one junction end. V and J are TRBV2 and TRBJ1-1; the D is unclear. CDR1 and CDR2 (germline): SNHLY, FYNNEI. The CDR3 has 11 residues. CDR3 sequence: CASSEAGSTGF. CDR3 nucleotides: TGTGCCAGCAGTGAAGCGGGGTCGACCGGGTTT.

J is TRBJ2-7 and V is TRBV28; D assignment may be TRBD1 or TRBD2 (5 bases each). CDR1 is MDHEN, CDR2 SYDVKM, per germline. V was clipped by 8 bases and J by 4 bases, with 21 bases between them. There are 15 residues in the CDR3. CDR3 DNA: TGTGCCAGCCCCCCCACCGGGACGGTACCTTACGAGCAGTACTTC. This sequence encodes CASPPTGTVPYEQYF.

This rearrangement joins TRBV7-2 to TRBJ2-1; no clear D. The CDR3 sequence is 12 residues long. Per germline, CDR1 SGHTA and CDR2 FQGNSA. Trimming shortened V by 3 bases and J by 8 bases, and 8 bases separated the two germline ends. CDR3 sequence: CASSLQRYEQFF. CDR3 coding DNA: TGTGCCAGCAGCTTGCAGCGTTATGAGCAGTTCTTC.

The chain joins TRBV28 to TRBJ1-1; D may be TRBD1 (5 bases). Germline CDR1 reads MDHEN; CDR2 reads SYDVKM. V was trimmed by 5 bases and J by 1 base, leaving 23 bases between them. The CDR3 is made up of 18 amino acids. CDR3 region: CASSPKRYTGSGNTEAFF. The CDR3 coding sequence is TGTGCCAGCAGTCCCAAACGATATACAGGCTCAGGGAACACTGAAGCTTTCTTT. Full variable domain (rest looked up from reference TRBV28 and TRBJ1-1): DVKVTQSSRYLVKRTGEKVFLECVQDMDHENMFWYRQDPGLGLRLIYFSYDVKMKEKGDIPEGYSVSREKKERFSLILESASTNQTSMYLCASSPKRYTGSGNTEAFFGQGTRLTVV.

V usage is TRBV6-5 and J usage is TRBJ1-1; TRBD1 agrees at 8 bases. CDR3 size: 14 residues. J gave up 5 bases and V 4 bases, and 6 bases lay outside the gene matches. Germline loops: CDR1 MNHEY, CDR2 SVGAGI. CDR3 loop: CASSSRGRGTEAFF. CDR3 coding DNA: TGTGCCAGCAGTTCCAGGGGGCGCGGAACTGAAGCTTTCTTT.

The V gene is TRBV18, the J gene TRBJ1-1; TRBD1 matches at 8 bases. The CDR3 consists of 12 residues. Per germline, CDR1 KGHSH and CDR2 LQKENI. V dropped 6 bases and J dropped 8; count of bases not matched to a gene: 5. CDR3 bases: TGTGCCAGCTCGCGCGACAGGGGAGAAGCTTTCTTT. Protein product: CASSRDRGEAFF.

The rearrangement joins TRBV5-8 to TRBJ1-2; D is possibly TRBD1 (6 bases). The CDR3 loop spans 15 amino acids. V shed 4 bases and J shed 2 bases, with 15 bases lying between them. The germline gives CDR1 SGHTS, CDR2 YDEGEE. The DNA for the CDR3 is TGTGCCAGCAGCCTTGGAGTGGGGGGCAACTATGGCTACACCTTC. It codes for CASSLGVGGNYGYTF.

To note about this clone: The same CDR3 arises from other DNA sequences in this sample as well. The chain links TRBV5-1 to TRBJ1-2; 9 bases are a match to TRBD1. Germline loops: CDR1 SGHRS, CDR2 YFSETQ. V lost 3 bases to trimming and J lost 2 bases; unmatched junction nucleotides: 2. This CDR3 comprises 14 residues. The CDR3 spells CASSSGTGNYGYTF. The CDR3 DNA follows: TGCGCCAGCAGCTCCGGGACAGGGAACTATGGCTACACCTTC.

The rearrangement joins TRBV13 to TRBJ2-3; the D is unclear. Trimming pared 3 bases from V and 0 bases from J, leaving 7 bases between. The CDR3 runs to 14 residues. CDR1 PRHDT and CDR2 FYEKMQ come from the germline V gene (reference sequence). The DNA of the CDR3 is TGTGCCAGCAGCTTTCGGCGGAGCACAGATACGCAGTATTTT. Residues: CASSFRRSTDTQYF.

Notes on this clone: Other DNA sequences of this sample code for an identical CDR3. This sequence joins TRBV9 and TRBJ1-2, with TRBD1 matching over 10 bases. J lost 8 bases, V lost 0 bases, and 4 bases had no gene match. CDR1 SGDLS and CDR2 YYNGEE come from the germline V gene. The CDR3 has 14 amino acids. CDR3 in DNA: TGTGCCAGCAGCGTAGTTGGACAGGGGGGCGGCTACACCTTC. It yields the protein CASSVVGQGGGYTF. The whole variable domain, remainder taken from reference TRBV9 and TRBJ1-2, is DSGVTQTPKHLITATGQRVTLRCSPRSGDLSVYWYQQSLDQGLQFLIQYYNGEERAKGNILERFSAQQFPDLHSELNLSSLELGDSALYFCASSVVGQGGGYTFGSGTRLTVV.